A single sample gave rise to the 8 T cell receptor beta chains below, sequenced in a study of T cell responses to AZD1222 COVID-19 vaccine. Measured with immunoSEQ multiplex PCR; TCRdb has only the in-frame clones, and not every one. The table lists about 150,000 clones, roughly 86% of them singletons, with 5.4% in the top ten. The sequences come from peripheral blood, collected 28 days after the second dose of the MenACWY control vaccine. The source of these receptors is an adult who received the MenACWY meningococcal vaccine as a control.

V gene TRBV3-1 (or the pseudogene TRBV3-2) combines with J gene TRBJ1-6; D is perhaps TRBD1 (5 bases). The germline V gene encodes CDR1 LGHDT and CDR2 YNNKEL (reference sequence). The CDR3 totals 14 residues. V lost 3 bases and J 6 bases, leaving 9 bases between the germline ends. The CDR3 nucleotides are TGTGCCAGCAGCCAGTTCGGGACTAATTCACCCCTCCACTTT. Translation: CASSQFGTNSPLHF.

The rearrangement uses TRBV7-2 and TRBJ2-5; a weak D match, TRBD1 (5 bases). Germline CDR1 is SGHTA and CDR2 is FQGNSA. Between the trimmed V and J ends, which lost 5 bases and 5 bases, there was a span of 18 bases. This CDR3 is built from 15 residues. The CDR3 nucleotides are TGTGCCAGCAGCCGTTGGGTTAGGGGTGGGGAGACCCAGTACTTC. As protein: CASSRWVRGGETQYF.

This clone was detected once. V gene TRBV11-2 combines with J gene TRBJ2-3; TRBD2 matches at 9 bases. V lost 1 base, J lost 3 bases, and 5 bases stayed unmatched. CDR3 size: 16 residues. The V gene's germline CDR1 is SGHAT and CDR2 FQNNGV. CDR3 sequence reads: CASSLGGGGGTDTQYF. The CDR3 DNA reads TGTGCCAGCAGCTTAGGTGGCGGGGGGGGAACAGATACGCAGTATTTT.

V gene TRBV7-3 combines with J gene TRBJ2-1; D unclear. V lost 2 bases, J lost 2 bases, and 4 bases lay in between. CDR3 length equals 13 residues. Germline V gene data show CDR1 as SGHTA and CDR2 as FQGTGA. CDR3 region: CASSLEPYNEQFF. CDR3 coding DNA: TGTGCCAGCAGCTTAGAGCCCTACAATGAGCAGTTCTTC.

CDR3 sequence (DNA): TGTGCCAGCAGTGTTCTTCTTAGGGGGCTAGCCGTCAATGAGCAGTTCTTC. Protein product: CASSVLLRGLAVNEQFF. The rearrangement uses TRBV6-2 or TRBV6-3 and TRBJ2-1, with 7 bases matching TRBD1. The CDR3 runs 17 residues. Per the germline V gene, CDR1 is MNHEY and CDR2 is SVGEGT. The junction had 16 bases not matched to a gene; V was cut back by 5 bases and J by 6 bases.

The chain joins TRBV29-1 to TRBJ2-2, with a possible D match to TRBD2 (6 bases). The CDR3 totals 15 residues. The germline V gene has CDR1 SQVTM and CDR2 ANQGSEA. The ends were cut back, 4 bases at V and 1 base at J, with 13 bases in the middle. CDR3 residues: CSVGLGDLNTGELFF. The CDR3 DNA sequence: TGCAGCGTTGGGTTGGGGGACTTGAACACCGGGGAGCTGTTTTTT.

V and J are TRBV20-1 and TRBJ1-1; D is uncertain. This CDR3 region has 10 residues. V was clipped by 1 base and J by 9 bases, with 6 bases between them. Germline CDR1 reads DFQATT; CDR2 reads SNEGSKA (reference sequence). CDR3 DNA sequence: TGCAGTGCTAGAGTCGGACAAGCTTTCTTT. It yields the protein CSARVGQAFF.

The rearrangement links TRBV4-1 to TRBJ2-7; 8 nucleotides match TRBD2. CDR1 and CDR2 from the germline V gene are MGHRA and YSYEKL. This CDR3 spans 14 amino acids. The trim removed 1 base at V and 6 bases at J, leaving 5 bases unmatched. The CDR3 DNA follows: TGCGCCAGCAGCCAAGGACTGCGGGGGGCCGAGCAGTACTTC. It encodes CASSQGLRGAEQYF.